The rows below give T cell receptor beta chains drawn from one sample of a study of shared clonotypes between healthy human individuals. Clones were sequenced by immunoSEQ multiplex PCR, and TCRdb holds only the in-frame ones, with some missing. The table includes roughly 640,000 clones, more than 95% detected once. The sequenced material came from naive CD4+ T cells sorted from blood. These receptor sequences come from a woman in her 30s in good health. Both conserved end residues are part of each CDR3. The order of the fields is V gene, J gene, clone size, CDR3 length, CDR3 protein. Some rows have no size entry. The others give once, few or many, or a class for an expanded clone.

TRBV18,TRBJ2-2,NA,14,CASSPSLTVGELFF
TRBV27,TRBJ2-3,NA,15,CASRSGHPSTDTQYF
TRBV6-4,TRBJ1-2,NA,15,CASSDSGDGGYGYTF
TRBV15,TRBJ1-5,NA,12,CATSRDEQPQHF
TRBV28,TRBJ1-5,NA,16,CASSFWTAQINQPQHF
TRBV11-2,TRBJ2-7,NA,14,CASSLGTSAYEQYF
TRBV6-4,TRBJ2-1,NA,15,CASSDVLAGANEQFF
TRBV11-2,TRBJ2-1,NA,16,CASSGVRGQGYNEQFF
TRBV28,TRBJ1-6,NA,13,CASSRQGNSPLHF
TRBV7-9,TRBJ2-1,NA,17,CASGGLAGEGSYNEQFF
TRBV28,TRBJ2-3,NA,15,CASSPPGTSPDTQYF
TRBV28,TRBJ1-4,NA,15,CASSFGVAANEKLFF
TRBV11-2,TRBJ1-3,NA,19,CASSLGGRGPPSSGNTIYF
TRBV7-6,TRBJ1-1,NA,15,CASSTHTGLDTEAFF
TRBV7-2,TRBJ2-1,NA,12,CASSLARNEQFF
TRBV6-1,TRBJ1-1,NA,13,CASTWTDSTEAFF
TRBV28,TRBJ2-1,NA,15,CASSPWTGSYNEQFF
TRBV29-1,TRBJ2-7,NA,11,CSVGRRDKQYF
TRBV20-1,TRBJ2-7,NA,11,CSALGTQKQYF
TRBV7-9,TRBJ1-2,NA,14,CASSHQPPGAGYTF
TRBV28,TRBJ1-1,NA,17,CASSFPLGQGVNTEAFF
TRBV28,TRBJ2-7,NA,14,CASSEKTASYEQYF
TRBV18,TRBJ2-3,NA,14,CASSPRGDTDTQYF
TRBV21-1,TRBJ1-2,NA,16,CASSIGGRKRDYGYTF
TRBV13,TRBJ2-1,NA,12,CASSLIFREQFF
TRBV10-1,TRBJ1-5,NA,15,CASSPGTAGDQPQHF
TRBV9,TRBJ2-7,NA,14,CASSVDPDSYEQYF
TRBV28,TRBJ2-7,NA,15,CASSFGGTVLYEQYF
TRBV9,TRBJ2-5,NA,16,CASSSRPGLAGETQYF
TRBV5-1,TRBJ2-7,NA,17,CASSLELVAGVYYEQYF
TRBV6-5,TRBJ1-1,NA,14,CASSTGGARTEAFF
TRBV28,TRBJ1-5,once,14,CASSVRRGRQPQHF
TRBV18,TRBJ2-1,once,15,CASSPRTSGGNEQFF
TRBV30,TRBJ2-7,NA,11,CAWSVMDEQYF
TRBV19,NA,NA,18,CASSIALIGTGSSYEQYF
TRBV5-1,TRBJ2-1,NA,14,CASSFQAGYNEQFF
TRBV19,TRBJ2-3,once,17,CASSTPPPASSTDTQYF
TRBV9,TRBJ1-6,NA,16,CASSGLGGQGFSPLHF
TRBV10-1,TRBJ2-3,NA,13,CASSGGGPDTQYF
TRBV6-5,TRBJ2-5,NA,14,CASSYQPGGETQYF
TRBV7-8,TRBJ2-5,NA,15,CASSPRLAEVETQYF
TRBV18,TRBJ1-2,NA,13,CASSLDRSYGYTF